The 14 T cell receptor beta chains in this list originate from one sample, sequenced in a study of blood T cell repertoires in COVID-19. TCRdb's table, derived via immunoSEQ multiplex PCR, lists solely in-frame clones and lacks some. Of more than 85,000 clones listed, around 85% are singletons. What was sequenced was peripheral blood. Receptor source: a man older than 75 with acute or convalescent COVID-19.

This chain links TRBV21-1 with TRBJ2-7; the table's TRBD2 call for D was not verified on the DNA. TRBV21-1 is designated a pseudogene. This CDR3 spans 15 amino acids. The CDR3 sequence: CASSETGLLAYEQYF. The CDR3 bases are TGTGCCAGCAGCGAAACGGGACTCCTCGCCTACGAGCAGTACTTC.

On this clone itself: The sample has other DNA sequences that encode this CDR3 too. The genes are TRBV5-6 and TRBJ2-7, with D maybe TRBD1 (5 bases). CDR3 size: 12 residues. The V end was cut by 0 bases, the J end by 4 bases, with 5 bases between. CDR1 is SGHDT, CDR2 YYEEEE, per germline. The CDR3 sequence is CASSLDRYEQYF. As DNA, the CDR3 is TGTGCCAGCAGCTTGGACAGGTACGAGCAGTACTTC.

This chain connects TRBV18 to TRBJ2-7; the D gene is possibly TRBD2 (5 bases). Germline CDR1 is KGHSH and CDR2 is LQKENI. V gave up 3 bases and J gave up 2 bases, with 11 bases separating them. The CDR3 covers 14 residues. The CDR3 DNA reads TGTGCCAGCTCACCGGAGGCTAATACCTACGAGCAGTACTTC. This gives the protein CASSPEANTYEQYF. The full variable domain, its missing parts supplied by reference TRBV18 and TRBJ2-7, is NAGVMQNPRHLVRRRGQEARLRCSPMKGHSHVYWYRQLPEEGLKFMVYLQKENIIDESGMPKERFSAEFPKEGPSILRIQQVVRGDSAAYFCASSPEANTYEQYFGPGTRLTVT.

This rearrangement joins TRBV3-1 (or the pseudogene TRBV3-2) to TRBJ2-7, with 9 bases that match TRBD2. J lost 4 bases, V lost 2 bases, and 6 bases had no gene match. The CDR3 loop spans 15 amino acids. Germline assignment: CDR1 LGHDT and CDR2 YNNKEL (reference sequence). As DNA, the CDR3 is TGTGCCAGCAGCCAAACCGGCGGGAGGGCTTACGAGCAGTACTTC. The encoded protein is CASSQTGGRAYEQYF.

This clone was observed once. The CDR3 loop is CASSSQGGNSPLHF. The CDR3 DNA reads as TGTGCCAGCAGCTCACAGGGGGGGAATTCACCCCTCCACTTT. V gene TRBV7-3 combines with J gene TRBJ1-6; 8 bases are shared with TRBD1. V gave up 4 bases and J gave up 7 bases; unmatched junction bases: 3. The CDR3 is 14 amino acids. Germline assignment: CDR1 SGHTA and CDR2 FQGTGA. The complete variable domain, with remaining parts taken from reference TRBV7-3 and TRBJ1-6, reads GAGVSQTPSNKVTEKGKYVELRCDPISGHTALYWYRQSLGQGPEFLIYFQGTGAADDSGLPNDRFFAVRPEGSVSTLKIQRTERGDSAVYLCASSSQGGNSPLHFGNGTRLTVT.

The rearrangement joins TRBV28 to TRBJ2-7; 7 bases are shared with TRBD2. From germline, CDR1 is MDHEN and CDR2 SYDVKM. The CDR3 spans 11 residues. J lost 7 bases, V lost 6 bases, and 3 bases had no gene match. CDR3 in DNA: TGTGCCAGCAGCCTACTAGCGGAGCAGTACTTC. Translating gives CASSLLAEQYF.

The V and J genes are TRBV29-1 and TRBJ1-5, with 10 positions matching TRBD1. This CDR3 is built from 14 residues. Germline V gene data show CDR1 as SQVTM and CDR2 as ANQGSEA. Germline trimming cut 6 bases from V and 6 bases from J; bases unmatched to any gene: 8. The CDR3 region is CSVSGQGGSQPQHF. CDR3 DNA: TGCAGCGTGTCCGGACAGGGGGGAAGTCAGCCCCAGCATTTT. The full variable domain, its missing parts supplied by reference TRBV29-1 and TRBJ1-5, is SAVISQKPSRDICQRGTSLTIQCQVDSQVTMMFWYRQQPGQSLTLIATANQGSEATYESGFVIDKFPISRPNLTFSTLTVSNMSPEDSSIYLCSVSGQGGSQPQHFGDGTRLSIL.

This clone was counted only a few times. This chain uses TRBV5-4 with TRBJ2-2; TRBD2 matches at 7 bases. The length of the CDR3 is 16 residues. V dropped 3 bases and J dropped 0; count of bases not matched to a gene: 5. The germline gives CDR1 SGHNT, CDR2 YYREEE (reference sequence). The CDR3 coding sequence is TGTGCCAGCAGCTCCGCGCTAGCGGCGAACACCGGGGAGCTGTTTTTT. Translation: CASSSALAANTGELFF.

The chain is built from TRBV11-3 and TRBJ2-2, with 7 bases lining up with TRBD1. Trimming removed 5 bases from V and 3 bases from J; junction bases left unmatched: 6. This CDR3 region has 15 residues. Germline loops: CDR1 SGHNT, CDR2 YENEEA. CDR3 sequence: CASSPDRRDTGELFF. Written as DNA, the CDR3 is TGTGCCAGCAGCCCGGACAGGCGGGACACCGGGGAGCTGTTTTTT.

This clone was recorded once. The chain recombines TRBV28 with TRBJ2-5; D gene uncertain. The germline V gene encodes CDR1 MDHEN and CDR2 SYDVKM. This CDR3 is 13 amino acids long. Trimming stripped 7 bases from V and 2 bases from J, with 11 bases between. CDR3 loop: CASTTPGQETQYF. CDR3 sequence (DNA): TGTGCCAGCACCACCCCCGGGCAAGAGACCCAGTACTTC.

The chain joins TRBV6-2 or TRBV6-3 to TRBJ1-5; TRBD1 is a possible D gene (6 bases). Trimming took off 2 bases at V and 4 bases at J, with 12 bases between the two ends. This CDR3 has 15 amino acids. The V gene's germline CDR1 is MNHEY and CDR2 SVGEGT. In nucleotides, the CDR3 is TGTGCCAGCAGTTACCAATCACAGGGAAATCAGCCCCAGCATTTT. Encoded protein: CASSYQSQGNQPQHF.

The chain employs TRBV20-1 and TRBJ2-1; 10 nucleotides line up with TRBD2. This CDR3 is 15 amino acids long. The V and J ends lost 3 bases and 6 bases, in that order; junction bases with no gene match: 8. The germline V gene encodes CDR1 DFQATT and CDR2 SNEGSKA (reference sequence). Here the CDR3 DNA reads TGCAGTGCTAGTCCCCTAGCGGGAGATCCCAATGAGCAGTTCTTC. This sequence encodes CSASPLAGDPNEQFF.

The V gene is TRBV7-8, the J gene TRBJ2-7; 11 nucleotides align to TRBD2. The CDR3 is made up of 17 amino acids. The V gene end was trimmed by 1 base and the J gene end by 0 bases; junction bases not matched to a gene: 5. CDR1 SGHVS and CDR2 FQNEAQ come from the germline V gene. Written as DNA, the CDR3 is TGTGCCAGCAGCTTAGGGGGGACTAGCGGAACCTCCTACGAGCAGTACTTC. Translation: CASSLGGTSGTSYEQYF.

The gene calls are TRBV5-1 and TRBJ2-1; D not certain. The CDR3 has 15 amino acids. V lost 0 bases and J lost 0, with 7 bases in between. Germline assignment: CDR1 SGHRS and CDR2 YFSETQ. The CDR3 DNA is TGCGCCAGCAGCTTGGACACATACTCCTACAATGAGCAGTTCTTC. Its protein is CASSLDTYSYNEQFF.